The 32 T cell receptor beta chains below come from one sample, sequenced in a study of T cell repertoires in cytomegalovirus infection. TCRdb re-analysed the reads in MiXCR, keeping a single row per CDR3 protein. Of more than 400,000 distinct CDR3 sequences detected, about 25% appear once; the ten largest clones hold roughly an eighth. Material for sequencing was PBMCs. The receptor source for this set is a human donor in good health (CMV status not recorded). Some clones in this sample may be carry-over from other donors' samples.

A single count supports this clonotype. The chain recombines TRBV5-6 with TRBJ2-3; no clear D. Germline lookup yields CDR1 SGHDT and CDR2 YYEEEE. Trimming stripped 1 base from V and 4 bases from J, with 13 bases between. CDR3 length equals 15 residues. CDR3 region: CASSLRIGLADTQYF. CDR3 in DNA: TGTGCCAGCAGCTTGAGGATAGGGTTGGCAGATACGCAGTATTTT.

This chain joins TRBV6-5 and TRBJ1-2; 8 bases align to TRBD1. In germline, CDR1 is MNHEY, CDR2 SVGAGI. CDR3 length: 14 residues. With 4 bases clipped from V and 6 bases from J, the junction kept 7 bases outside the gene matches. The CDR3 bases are TGTGCCAGCAGTTTCGGGACAGGACCTCATGGCTACACCTTC. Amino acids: CASSFGTGPHGYTF.

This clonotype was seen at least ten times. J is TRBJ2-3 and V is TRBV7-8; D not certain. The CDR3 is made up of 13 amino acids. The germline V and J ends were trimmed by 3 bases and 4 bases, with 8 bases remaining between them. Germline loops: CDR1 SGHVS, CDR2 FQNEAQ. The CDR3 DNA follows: TGTGCCAGCAGCTTGAATACAGCAGATACGCAGTATTTT. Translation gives CASSLNTADTQYF.

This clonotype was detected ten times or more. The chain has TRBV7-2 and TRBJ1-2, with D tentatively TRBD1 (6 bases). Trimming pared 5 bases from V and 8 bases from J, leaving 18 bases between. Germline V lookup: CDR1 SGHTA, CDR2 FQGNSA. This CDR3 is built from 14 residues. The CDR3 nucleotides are TGTGCCAGCAGCGGCCAAAACAGGGCTGGGGGCTACACCTTC. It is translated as CASSGQNRAGGYTF.

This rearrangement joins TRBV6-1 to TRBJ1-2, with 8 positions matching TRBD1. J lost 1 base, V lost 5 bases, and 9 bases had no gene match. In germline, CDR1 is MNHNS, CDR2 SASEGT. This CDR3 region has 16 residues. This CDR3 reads CASSHAGTGLNYGYTF. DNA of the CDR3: TGTGCCAGCAGTCACGCCGGGACAGGCCTTAACTATGGCTACACCTTC.

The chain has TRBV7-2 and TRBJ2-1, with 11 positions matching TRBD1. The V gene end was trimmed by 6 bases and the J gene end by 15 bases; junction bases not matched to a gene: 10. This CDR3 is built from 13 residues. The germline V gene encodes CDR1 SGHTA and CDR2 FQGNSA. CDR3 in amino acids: CASSLDRGPSRFF. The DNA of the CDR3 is TGTGCCAGCAGTTTGGACAGGGGGCCTAGTCGGTTCTTC.

The CDR3 protein is CSATSQVGGSSGNTIYF. CDR3 DNA: TGCAGTGCTACATCTCAGGTTGGAGGGAGCTCTGGAAACACCATATATTTT. The chain is built from TRBV20-1 and TRBJ1-3; D gene unclear. The CDR3 loop spans 17 amino acids. Germline lookup yields CDR1 DFQATT and CDR2 SNEGSKA (reference sequence). Trimming cost V 4 bases and J 0 bases, with 19 bases left between them.

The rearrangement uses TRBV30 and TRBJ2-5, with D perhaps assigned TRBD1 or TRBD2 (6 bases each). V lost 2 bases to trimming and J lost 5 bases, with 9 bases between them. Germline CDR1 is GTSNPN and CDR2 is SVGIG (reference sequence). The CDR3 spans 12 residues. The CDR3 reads CAWSIGGETQYF. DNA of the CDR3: TGTGCCTGGAGTATAGGGGGGGAGACCCAGTACTTC.

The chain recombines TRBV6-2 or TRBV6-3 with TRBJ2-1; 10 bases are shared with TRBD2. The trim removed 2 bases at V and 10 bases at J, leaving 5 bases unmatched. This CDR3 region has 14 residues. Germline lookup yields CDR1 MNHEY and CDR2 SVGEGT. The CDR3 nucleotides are TGTGCCAGCAGTTACGGGCTAGCGGGAGCCGAGCAGTTCTTC. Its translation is CASSYGLAGAEQFF.

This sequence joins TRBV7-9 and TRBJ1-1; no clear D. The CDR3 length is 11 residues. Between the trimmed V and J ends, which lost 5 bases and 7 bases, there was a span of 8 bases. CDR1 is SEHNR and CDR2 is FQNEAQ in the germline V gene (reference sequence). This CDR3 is CASSALFEAFF. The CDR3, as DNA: TGTGCCAGCAGCGCTCTCTTTGAAGCTTTCTTT.

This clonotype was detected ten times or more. The DNA of the CDR3 is TGTGCCAGCAGCTTAGCGGGGGGGTTGGTCAATCAGCCCCAGCATTTT. Protein: CASSLAGGLVNQPQHF. The chain joins TRBV7-8 to TRBJ1-5; perhaps TRBD1 as D (5 bases). V was cut by 0 bases and J by 3 bases, with 12 bases left in between. This CDR3 spans 16 amino acids. The germline V gene has CDR1 SGHVS and CDR2 FQNEAQ.

The CDR3 protein is CASSHEARSDTQYF. In DNA, the CDR3 is TGTGCCAGCAGCCATGAGGCCCGATCAGATACGCAGTATTTT. This sequence joins TRBV7-8 and TRBJ2-3, with D hard to call. Per the germline V gene, CDR1 is SGHVS and CDR2 is FQNEAQ. CDR3 length: 14 residues. V lost 5 bases, J lost 4 bases, and 13 bases lay in between. The variable domain in full, with the rest retrieved from reference TRBV7-8 and TRBJ2-3, is GAGVSQSPRYKVAKRGQDVALRCDPISGHVSLFWYQQALGQGPEFLTYFQNEAQLDKSGLPSDRFFAERPEGSVSTLKIQRTQQEDSAVYLCASSHEARSDTQYFGPGTRLTVL.

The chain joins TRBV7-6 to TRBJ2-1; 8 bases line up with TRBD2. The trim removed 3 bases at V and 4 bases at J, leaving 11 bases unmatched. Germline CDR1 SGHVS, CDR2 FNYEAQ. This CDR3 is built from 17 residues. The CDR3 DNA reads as TGTGCCAGCAGCTTCGGGGGGGGATTGGGTTTGTACAATGAGCAGTTCTTC. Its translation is CASSFGGGLGLYNEQFF.

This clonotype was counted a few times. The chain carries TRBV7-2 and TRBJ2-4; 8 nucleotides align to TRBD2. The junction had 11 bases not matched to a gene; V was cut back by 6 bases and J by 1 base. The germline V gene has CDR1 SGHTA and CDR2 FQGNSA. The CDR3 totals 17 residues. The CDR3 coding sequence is TGTGCCAGCAGGACCGGGACTAGAGGAGGGGCCAAAAACATTCAGTACTTC. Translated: CASRTGTRGGAKNIQYF.

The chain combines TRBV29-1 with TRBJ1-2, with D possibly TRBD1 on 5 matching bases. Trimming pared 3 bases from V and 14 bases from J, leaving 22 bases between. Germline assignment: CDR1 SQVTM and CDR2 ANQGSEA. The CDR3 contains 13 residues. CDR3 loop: CSVEHPGTSQPTF. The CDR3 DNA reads TGCAGCGTTGAGCATCCCGGGACCTCCCAGCCGACCTTC.

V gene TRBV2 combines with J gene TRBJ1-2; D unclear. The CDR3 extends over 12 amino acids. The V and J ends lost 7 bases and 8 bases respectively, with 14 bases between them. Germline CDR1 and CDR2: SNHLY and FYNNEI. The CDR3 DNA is TGTGCCAGCATTTCCCTGGCGAGGGGCTACACCTTC. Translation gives CASISLARGYTF.

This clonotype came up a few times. For the CDR3, the DNA is TGTGCCAGCTCACCGACTAGCGCACGTTACAATGAGCAGTTCTTC. Translated: CASSPTSARYNEQFF. The V gene is TRBV18, the J gene TRBJ2-1; 8 bases agree with TRBD2. V shed 3 bases, J shed 4 bases, and the junction held 5 bases outside the gene matches. Germline CDR1 is KGHSH and CDR2 is LQKENI. The CDR3 is 15 amino acids.

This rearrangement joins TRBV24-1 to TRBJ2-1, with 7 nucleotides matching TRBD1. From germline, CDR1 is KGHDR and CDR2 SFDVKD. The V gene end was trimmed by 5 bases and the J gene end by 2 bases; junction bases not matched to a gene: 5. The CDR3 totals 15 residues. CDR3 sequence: CATSVTGPTYNEQFF. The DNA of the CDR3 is TGTGCCACCAGTGTGACAGGGCCTACCTACAATGAGCAGTTCTTC.

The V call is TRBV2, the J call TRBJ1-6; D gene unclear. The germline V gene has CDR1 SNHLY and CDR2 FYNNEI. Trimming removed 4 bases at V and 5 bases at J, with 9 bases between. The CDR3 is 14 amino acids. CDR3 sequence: CASSVGMNNSPLHF. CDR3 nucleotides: TGTGCCAGCAGTGTCGGGATGAATAATTCACCCCTCCACTTT.

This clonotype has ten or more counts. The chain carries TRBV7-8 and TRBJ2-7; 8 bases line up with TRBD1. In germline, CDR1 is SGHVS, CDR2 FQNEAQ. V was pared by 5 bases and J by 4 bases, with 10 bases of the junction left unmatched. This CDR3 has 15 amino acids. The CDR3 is CASSPSHRGRYEQYV. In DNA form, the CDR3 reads TGTGCCAGCAGCCCGAGCCACAGGGGGAGATACGAGCAGTACGTC.

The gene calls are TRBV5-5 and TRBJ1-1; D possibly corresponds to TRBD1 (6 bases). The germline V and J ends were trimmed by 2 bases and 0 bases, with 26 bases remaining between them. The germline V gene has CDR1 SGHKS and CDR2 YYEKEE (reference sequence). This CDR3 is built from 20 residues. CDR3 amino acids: CASSFTGSGARVGLNTEAFF. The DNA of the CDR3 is TGTGCCAGCAGCTTCACGGGGTCAGGGGCTCGCGTTGGCCTGAACACTGAAGCTTTCTTT.

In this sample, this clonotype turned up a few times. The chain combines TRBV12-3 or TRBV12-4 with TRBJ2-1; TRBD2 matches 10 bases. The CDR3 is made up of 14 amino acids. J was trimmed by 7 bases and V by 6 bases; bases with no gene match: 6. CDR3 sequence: CASSPPSGGNEQFF. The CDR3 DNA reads TGTGCCAGCAGCCCCCCTAGCGGGGGTAATGAGCAGTTCTTC.

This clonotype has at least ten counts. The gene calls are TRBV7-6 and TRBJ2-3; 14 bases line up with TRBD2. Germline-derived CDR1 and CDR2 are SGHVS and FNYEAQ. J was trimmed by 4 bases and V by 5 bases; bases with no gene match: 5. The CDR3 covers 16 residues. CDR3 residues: CASSQRLAGGPDTQYF. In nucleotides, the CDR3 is TGTGCCAGCAGCCAAAGACTAGCGGGAGGGCCAGATACGCAGTATTTT.

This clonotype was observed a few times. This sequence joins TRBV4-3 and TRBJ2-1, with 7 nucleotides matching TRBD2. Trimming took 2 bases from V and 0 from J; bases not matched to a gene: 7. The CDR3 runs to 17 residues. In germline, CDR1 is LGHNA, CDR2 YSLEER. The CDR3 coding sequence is TGCGCCAGCAGCCAAAGAGTGCTAGCGGACTCCTACAATGAGCAGTTCTTC. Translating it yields CASSQRVLADSYNEQFF.

The CDR3: CASSPTSEYHSGANVLTF. The CDR3 DNA sequence: TGTGCCAGCAGCCCGACTAGCGAGTACCACTCTGGGGCCAACGTCCTGACTTTC. The chain has TRBV3-1 and TRBJ2-6; TRBD2 matches 8 bases. The length of the CDR3 is 18 residues. Germline V lookup: CDR1 LGHDT, CDR2 YNNKEL (reference sequence). V dropped 4 bases and J dropped 0; count of bases not matched to a gene: 8.

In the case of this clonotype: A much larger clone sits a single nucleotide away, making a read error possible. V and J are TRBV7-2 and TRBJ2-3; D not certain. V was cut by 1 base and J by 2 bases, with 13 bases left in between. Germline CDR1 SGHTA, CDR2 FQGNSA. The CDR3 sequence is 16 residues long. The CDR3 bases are TGTGCCAGCAGCTTAGAGCGTCGCACCTACACAGATACGCAGTATTTT. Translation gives CASSLERRTYTDTQYF.

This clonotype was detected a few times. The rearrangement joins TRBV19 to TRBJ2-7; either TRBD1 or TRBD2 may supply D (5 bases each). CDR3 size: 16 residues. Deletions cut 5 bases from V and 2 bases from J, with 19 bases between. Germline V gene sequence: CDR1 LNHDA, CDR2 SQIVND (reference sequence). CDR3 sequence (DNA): TGTGCCAGTAGTGTGACTCCCGGGACGGCAGCCTACGAGCAGTACTTC. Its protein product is CASSVTPGTAAYEQYF.

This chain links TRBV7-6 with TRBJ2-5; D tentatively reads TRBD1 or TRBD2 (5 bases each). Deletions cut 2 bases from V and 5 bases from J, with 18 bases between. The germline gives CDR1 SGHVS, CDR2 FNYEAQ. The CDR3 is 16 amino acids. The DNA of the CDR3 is TGTGCCAGCAGCTTATTCCCTCGGTTGGGGGAGGAGACCCAGTACTTC. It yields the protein CASSLFPRLGEETQYF. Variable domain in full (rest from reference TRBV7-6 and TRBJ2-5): GAGVSQSPRYKVTKRGQDVALRCDPISGHVSLYWYRQALGQGPEFLTYFNYEAQQDKSGLPNDRFSAERPEGSISTLTIQRTEQRDSAMYRCASSLFPRLGEETQYFGPGTRLLVL.

Here the CDR3 reads CASSLEVGQAYEQYF. In DNA, the CDR3 is TGTGCCAGCAGCTTAGAGGTGGGACAGGCCTACGAGCAGTACTTC. The chain joins TRBV7-2 to TRBJ2-7, with 8 bases lining up with TRBD1. This CDR3 has 15 residues. V gave up 1 base and J gave up 2 bases; unmatched junction bases: 4. Per germline, CDR1 SGHTA and CDR2 FQGNSA.

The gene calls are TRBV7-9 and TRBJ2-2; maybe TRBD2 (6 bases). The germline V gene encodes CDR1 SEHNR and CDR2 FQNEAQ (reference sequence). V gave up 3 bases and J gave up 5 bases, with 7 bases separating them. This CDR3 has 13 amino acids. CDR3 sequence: CASSFGLTGELFF. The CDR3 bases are TGTGCCAGCAGCTTTGGACTAACCGGGGAGCTGTTTTTT.

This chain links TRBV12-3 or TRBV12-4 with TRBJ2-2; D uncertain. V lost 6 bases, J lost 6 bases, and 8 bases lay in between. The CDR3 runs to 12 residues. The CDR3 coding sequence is TGTGCCAGCAGCCTGACGCCCGGGGAGCTGTTTTTT. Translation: CASSLTPGELFF.

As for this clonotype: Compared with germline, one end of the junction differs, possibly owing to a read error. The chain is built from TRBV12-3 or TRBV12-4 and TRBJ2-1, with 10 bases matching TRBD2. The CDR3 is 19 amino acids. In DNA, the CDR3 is TGTGCCAGCGCGGTCAGTCCGGGACTAGCGTTGAGCTCCTACAATGAGAAGTTATTC. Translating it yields CASAVSPGLALSSYNEKLF.